This is a list of T cell receptor beta chains from one sample in a study of blood T cell repertoires in COVID-19. TCRdb's table, derived via immunoSEQ multiplex PCR, lists solely in-frame clones and lacks some. The sample has about 41,000 clones; about 83% are singletons. Input material: peripheral blood. All receptors come from a man in his forties or fifties with COVID-19, enrolled during active disease. CDR3s leave out the opening cysteine and the closing phenylalanine or tryptophan. The order of the fields is V gene, CDR3 protein.

>TRBV5-1
ASSPGPTGEGNQPQH
>TRBV5-1
ASHGQGVGEQF
>TRBV10-2
ASRTGGFTGELF
>TRBV7-9
ASGASGGFETQY
>TRBV18
ASSPGQGVTGELF
>TRBV18
ASSQDRGFDEKLF
>TRBV5-4
ASRGQLNTGELF
>TRBV28
ASSVTENEKLF
>TRBV6-1
ASSGVDPGHHTDTQY
>TRBV19
ASSISANSPLH
>TRBV30
AWKGQENQPQH
>TRBV18
ASSPTGPRTDTQY
>TRBV7-7
ASSLGLAGSETQY
>TRBV5-8
ASSFGQYTGELF
>TRBV4-1
ASSSSGRDYEQY
>TRBV6-5
ASYPAGVNNSPLH
>TRBV11-3
ASSLVGLADQETQY
>TRBV6-2/TRBV6-3
ASSRQTNYGYT
>TRBV5-6
ASSFGLTHQYTEAF
>TRBV5-1
ASSPVGANYEQY
>TRBV4-2
ASSTGGRNNEKLF
>TRBV24-1
ATSAAGPTDTQY
>TRBV5-1
ASSPGQGVGANVLT
>TRBV11-2
ASSNRLTNTEAF
>TRBV2
ASSVGTLGDYGYT
>TRBV2
ASSVPWQGEEYGYT
>TRBV25-1
ASSENTGNTQETQY
>TRBV28
ASSPRQGMGNSPLH
>TRBV7-9
ASSLGHSNYGYT
>TRBV30
AWSAGGMYSPLH
>TRBV5-5
ASSLGASNEQF
>TRBV29-1
SVEPRQGIVDTEAF
>TRBV12-3/TRBV12-4
ASSLQDTQY
>TRBV2
ASRRGSGPEQF
>TRBV11-2
ASSPTGISYEQY
>TRBV21-1
ASSKVRGHYEQY